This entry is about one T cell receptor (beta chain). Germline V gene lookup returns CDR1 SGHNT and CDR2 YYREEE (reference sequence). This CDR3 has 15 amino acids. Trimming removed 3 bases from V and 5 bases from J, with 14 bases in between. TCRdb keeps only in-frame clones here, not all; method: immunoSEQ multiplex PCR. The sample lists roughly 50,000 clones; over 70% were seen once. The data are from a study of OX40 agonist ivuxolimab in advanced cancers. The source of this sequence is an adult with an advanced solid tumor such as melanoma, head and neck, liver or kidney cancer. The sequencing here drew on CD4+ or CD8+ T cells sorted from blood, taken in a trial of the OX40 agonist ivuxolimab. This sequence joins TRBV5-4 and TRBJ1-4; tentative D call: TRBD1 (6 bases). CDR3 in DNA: TGTGCCAGCAGCTCTGGGGGGGGCAGGAATGAAAAACTGTTTTTT. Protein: CASSSGGGRNEKLFF. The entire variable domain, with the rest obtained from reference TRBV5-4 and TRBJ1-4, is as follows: ETGVTQSPTHLIKTRGQQVTLRCSSQSGHNTVSWYQQALGQGPQFIFQYYREEENGRGNFPPRFSGLQFPNYSSELNVNALELDDSALYLCASSSGGGRNEKLFFGSGTQLSVL.